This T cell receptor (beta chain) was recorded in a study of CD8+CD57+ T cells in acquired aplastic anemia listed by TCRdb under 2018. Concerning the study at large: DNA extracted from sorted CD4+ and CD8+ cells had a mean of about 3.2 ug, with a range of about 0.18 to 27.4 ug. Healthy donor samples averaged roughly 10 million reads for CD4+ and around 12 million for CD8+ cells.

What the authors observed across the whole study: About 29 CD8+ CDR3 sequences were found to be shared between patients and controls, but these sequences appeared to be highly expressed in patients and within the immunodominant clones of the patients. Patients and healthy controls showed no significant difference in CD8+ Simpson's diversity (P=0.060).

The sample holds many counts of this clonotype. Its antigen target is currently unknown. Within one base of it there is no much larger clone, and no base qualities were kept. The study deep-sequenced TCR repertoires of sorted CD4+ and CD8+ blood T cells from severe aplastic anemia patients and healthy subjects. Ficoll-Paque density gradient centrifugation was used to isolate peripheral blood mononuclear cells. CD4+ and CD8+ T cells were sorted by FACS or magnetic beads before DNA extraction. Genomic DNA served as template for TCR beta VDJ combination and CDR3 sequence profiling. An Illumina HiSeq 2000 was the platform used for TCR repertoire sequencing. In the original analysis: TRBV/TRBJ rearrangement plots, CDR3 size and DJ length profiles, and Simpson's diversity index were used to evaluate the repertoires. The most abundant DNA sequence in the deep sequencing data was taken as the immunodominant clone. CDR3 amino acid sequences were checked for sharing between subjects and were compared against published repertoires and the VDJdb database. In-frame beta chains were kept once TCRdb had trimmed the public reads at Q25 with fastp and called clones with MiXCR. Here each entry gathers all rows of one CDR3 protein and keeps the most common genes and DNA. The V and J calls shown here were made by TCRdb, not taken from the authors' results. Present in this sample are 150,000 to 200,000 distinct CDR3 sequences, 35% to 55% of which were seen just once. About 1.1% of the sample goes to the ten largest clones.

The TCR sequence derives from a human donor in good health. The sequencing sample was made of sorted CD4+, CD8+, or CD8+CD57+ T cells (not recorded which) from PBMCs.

The DNA reads TGTGCCAGCAGCCAAGATTATGGCTACACCTTC. This gives the protein CASSQDYGYTF. The chain joins TRBV3-1 to TRBJ1-2, with the D gene too uncertain to name. The V and J ends are trimmed by 0 bases and 5 bases, leaving 1 base between them. The germline V gene (reference sequence) specifies LGHDT as CDR1 and YNNKEL as CDR2. Including cysteine and phenylalanine, the CDR3 has 11 amino acids. The retained sequence is limited to the CDR3, 33 bases, with the frame set at the first base. The full variable domain, completed from the reference TRBV3-1 and TRBJ1-2 proteins outside the CDR3, reads DTAVSQTPKYLVTQMGNDKSIKCEQNLGHDTMYWYKQDSKKFLKIMFSYNNKELIINETVPNRFSPKSPDKAHLNLHINSLELGDSAVYFCASSQDYGYTFGSGTRLTVV.